The T cell receptor (beta chain) described here comes from a study of blood T cell repertoires in COVID-19. Residents of about two dozen US areas, aged about 18 to 89 years, made up the participants. What the recovered Cohort 3 donors had was two negative PCRs, clearance, or symptom resolution. Germline V gives CDR1 MDHEN, CDR2 SYDVKM. CDR3 length equals 14 residues. The V end was cut by 8 bases, the J end by 5 bases, with 17 bases between. Sequenced by immunoSEQ multiplex PCR; TCRdb stores in-frame clones only, minus some. This table has about 250,000 clones, approximately 90% appearing once. The material sequenced was PBMCs or T cells enriched from blood (not recorded which). The rearrangement joins TRBV28 to TRBJ2-3, with D tentatively TRBD2 (5 bases). This receptor was taken from a woman in her fifties or sixties who had recovered from COVID-19. In DNA, the CDR3 is TGTGCCAGCGGTGTTGGACCCGGAGGAGATACGCAGTATTTT. This sequence encodes CASGVGPGGDTQYF.